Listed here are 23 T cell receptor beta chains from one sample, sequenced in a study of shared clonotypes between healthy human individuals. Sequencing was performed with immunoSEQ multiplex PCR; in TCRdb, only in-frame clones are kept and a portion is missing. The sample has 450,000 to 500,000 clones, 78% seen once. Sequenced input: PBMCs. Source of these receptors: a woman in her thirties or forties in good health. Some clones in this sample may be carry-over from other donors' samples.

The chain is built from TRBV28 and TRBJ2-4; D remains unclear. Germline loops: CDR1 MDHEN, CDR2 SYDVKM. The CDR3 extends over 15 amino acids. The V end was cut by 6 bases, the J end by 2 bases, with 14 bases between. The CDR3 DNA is TGTGCCAGCAGGGACGTAGCAGACACCAAAAACATTCAGTACTTC. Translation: CASRDVADTKNIQYF.

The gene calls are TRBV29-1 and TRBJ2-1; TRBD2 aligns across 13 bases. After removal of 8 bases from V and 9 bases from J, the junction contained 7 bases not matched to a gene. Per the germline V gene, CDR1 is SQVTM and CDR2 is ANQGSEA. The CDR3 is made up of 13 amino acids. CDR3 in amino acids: CSTTSGRMGEQFF. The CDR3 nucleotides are TGCAGCACGACTAGCGGGAGGATGGGTGAGCAGTTCTTC.

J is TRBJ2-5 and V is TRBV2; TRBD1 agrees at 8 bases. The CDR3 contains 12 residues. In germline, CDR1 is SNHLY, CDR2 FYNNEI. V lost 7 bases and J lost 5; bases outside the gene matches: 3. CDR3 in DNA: TGTGCCAGCAAGGACAGGGCGGAGACCCAGTACTTC. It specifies CASKDRAETQYF.

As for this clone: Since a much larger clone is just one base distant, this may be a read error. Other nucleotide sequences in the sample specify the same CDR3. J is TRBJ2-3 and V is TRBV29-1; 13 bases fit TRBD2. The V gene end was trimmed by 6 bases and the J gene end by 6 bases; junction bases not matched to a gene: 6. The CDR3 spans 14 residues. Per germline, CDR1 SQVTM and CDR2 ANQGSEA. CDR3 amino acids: CSVGTSGNTDTQYF. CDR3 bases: TGCAGCGTCGGGACTAGCGGGAACACGGATACGCAGTATTTT.

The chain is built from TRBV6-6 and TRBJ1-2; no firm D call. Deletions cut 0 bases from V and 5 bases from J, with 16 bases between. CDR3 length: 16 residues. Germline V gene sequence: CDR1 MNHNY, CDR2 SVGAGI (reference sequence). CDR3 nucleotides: TGTGCCAGCAGTTACTCCCCTACGACCTACGCATATGGCTACACCTTC. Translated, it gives CASSYSPTTYAYGYTF.

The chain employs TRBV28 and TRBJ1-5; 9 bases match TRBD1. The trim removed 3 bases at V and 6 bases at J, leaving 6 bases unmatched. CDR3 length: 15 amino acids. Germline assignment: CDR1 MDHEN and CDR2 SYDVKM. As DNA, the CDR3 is TGTGCCAGCAGTTTGGAGGGACAGGGTCTTCAGCCCCAGCATTTT. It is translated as CASSLEGQGLQPQHF. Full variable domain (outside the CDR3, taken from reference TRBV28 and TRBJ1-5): DVKVTQSSRYLVKRTGEKVFLECVQDMDHENMFWYRQDPGLGLRLIYFSYDVKMKEKGDIPEGYSVSREKKERFSLILESASTNQTSMYLCASSLEGQGLQPQHFGDGTRLSIL.

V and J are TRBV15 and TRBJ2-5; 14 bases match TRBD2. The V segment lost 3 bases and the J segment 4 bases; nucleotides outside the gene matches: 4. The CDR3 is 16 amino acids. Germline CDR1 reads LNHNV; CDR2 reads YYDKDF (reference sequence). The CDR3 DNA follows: TGTGCCACCAGCAGGGGACTAGCGGGAGTTAGAGAGACCCAGTACTTC. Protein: CATSRGLAGVRETQYF.

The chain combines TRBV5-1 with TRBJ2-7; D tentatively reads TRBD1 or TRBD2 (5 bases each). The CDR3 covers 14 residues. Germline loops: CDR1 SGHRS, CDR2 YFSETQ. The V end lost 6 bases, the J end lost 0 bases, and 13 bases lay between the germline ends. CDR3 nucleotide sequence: TGCGCCAGCACCCGGGACCCTAGCTCCTACGAGCAGTACTTC. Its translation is CASTRDPSSYEQYF.

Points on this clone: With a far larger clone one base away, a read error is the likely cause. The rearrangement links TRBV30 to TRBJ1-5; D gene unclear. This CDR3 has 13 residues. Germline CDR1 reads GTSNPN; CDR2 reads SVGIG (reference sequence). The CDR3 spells CTWSGGDGQPQHF. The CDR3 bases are TGTACCTGGTCGGGCGGGGATGGTCAGCCCCAGCATTTT.

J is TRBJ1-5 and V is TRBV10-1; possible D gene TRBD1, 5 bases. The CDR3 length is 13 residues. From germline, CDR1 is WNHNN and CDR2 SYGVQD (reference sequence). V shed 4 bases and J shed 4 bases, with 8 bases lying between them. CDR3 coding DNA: TGCGCCAGCAGTGCAGGGCTTAATCAGCCCCAGCATTTT. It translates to CASSAGLNQPQHF.

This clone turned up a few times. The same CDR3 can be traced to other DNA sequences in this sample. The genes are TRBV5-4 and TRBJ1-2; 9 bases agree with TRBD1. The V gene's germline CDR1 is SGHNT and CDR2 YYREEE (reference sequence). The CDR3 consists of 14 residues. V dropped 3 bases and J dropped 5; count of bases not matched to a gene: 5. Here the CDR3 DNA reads TGTGCCAGCAGCTCTTTGGGACAGGGATATGGCTACACCTTC. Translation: CASSSLGQGYGYTF.

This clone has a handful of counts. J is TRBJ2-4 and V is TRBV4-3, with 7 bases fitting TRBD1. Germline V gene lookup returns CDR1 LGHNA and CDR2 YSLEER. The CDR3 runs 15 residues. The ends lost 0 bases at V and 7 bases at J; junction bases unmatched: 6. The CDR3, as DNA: TGCGCCAGCAGCCAAGATCAGGGCAGGGGGAACATTCAGTACTTC. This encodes CASSQDQGRGNIQYF.

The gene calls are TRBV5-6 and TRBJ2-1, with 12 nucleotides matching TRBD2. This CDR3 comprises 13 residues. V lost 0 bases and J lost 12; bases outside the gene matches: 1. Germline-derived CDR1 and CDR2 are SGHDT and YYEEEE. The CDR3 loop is CASSLVTSGRQFF. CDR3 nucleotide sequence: TGTGCCAGCAGCTTGGTGACTAGCGGGAGGCAGTTCTTC.

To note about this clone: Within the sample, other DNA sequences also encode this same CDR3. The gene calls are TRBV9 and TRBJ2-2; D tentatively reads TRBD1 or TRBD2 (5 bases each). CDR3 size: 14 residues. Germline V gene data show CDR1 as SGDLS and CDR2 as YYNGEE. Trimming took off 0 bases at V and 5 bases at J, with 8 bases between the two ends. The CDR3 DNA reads TGTGCCAGCAGCGTAGGTGGGGGAACCGGGGAGCTGTTTTTT. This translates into CASSVGGGTGELFF.

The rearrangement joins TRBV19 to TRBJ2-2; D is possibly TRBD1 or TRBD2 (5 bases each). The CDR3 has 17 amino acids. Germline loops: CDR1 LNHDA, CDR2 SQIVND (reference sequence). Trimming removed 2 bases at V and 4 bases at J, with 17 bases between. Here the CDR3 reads CASSIRWTGTGTGELFF. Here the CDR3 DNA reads TGTGCCAGTAGTATACGTTGGACCGGGACGGGCACCGGGGAGCTGTTTTTT.

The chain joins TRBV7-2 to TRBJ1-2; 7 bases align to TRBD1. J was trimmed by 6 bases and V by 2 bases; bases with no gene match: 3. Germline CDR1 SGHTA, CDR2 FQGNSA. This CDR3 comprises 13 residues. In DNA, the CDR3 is TGTGCCAGCAGCTTAAGAGGGGGCAATGGCTACACCTTC. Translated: CASSLRGGNGYTF.

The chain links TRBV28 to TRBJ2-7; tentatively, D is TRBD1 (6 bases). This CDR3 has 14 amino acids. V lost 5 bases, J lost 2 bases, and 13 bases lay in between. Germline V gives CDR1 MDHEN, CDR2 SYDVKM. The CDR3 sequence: CASSTGTPAYEQYF. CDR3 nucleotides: TGTGCCAGCAGTACCGGGACACCAGCCTACGAGCAGTACTTC.

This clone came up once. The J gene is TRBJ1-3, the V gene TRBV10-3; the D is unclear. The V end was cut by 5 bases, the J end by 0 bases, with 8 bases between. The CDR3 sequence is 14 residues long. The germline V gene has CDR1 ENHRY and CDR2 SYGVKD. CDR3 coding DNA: TGTGCCATCAGTTCAGAAGACTCTGGAAACACCATATATTTT. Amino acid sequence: CAISSEDSGNTIYF.

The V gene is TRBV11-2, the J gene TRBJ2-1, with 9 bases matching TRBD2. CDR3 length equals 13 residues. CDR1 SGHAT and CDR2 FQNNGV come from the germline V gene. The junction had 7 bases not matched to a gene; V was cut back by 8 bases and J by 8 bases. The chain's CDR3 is CASGSGRGYEQFF. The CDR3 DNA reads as TGTGCCAGCGGTAGCGGGAGAGGGTATGAGCAGTTCTTC.

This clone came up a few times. CDR3 in amino acids: CASSPSGGRAVDTQYF. Here the CDR3 DNA reads TGTGCCAGCAGCCCATCGGGGGGGAGGGCAGTAGATACGCAGTATTTT. The rearrangement joins TRBV7-9 to TRBJ2-3; 8 bases map to TRBD2. CDR3 length: 16 amino acids. Germline trimming cut 5 bases from V and 5 bases from J; bases unmatched to any gene: 12. Germline V gene data show CDR1 as SEHNR and CDR2 as FQNEAQ (reference sequence).

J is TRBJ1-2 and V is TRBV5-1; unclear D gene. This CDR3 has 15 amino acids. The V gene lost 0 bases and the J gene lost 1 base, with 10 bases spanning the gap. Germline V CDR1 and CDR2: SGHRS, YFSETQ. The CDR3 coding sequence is TGCGCCAGCAGCTTGGGCGGAGGAGATAACTATGGCTACACCTTC. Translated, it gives CASSLGGGDNYGYTF.

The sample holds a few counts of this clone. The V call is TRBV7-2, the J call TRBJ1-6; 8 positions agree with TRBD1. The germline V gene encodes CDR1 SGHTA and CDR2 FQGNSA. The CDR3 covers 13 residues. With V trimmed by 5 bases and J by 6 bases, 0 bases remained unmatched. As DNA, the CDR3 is TGTGCCAGCAGCGACAGGGGTAATTCACCCCTCCACTTT. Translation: CASSDRGNSPLHF.

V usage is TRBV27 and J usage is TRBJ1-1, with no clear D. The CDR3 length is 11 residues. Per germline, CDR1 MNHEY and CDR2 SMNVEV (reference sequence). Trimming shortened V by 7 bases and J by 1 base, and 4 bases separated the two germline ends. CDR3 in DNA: TGTGCCAGCACAGAGAACACTGAAGCTTTCTTT. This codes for CASTENTEAFF.